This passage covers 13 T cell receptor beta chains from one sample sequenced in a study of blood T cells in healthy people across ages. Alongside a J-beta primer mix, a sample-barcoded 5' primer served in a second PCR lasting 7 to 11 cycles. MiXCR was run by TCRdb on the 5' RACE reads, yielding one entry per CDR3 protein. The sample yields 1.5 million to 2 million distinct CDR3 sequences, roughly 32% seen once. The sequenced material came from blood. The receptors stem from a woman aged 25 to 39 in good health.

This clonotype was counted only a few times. CDR3 residues: CASSLEGHSPLHF. CDR3 DNA: TGTGCCAGCAGTTTGGAGGGGCATTCACCCCTCCACTTT. V and J are TRBV12-3 or TRBV12-4 and TRBJ1-6; maybe TRBD1 (5 bases). The CDR3 length is 13 residues. The ends were cut back, 3 bases at V and 8 bases at J, with 8 bases in the middle.

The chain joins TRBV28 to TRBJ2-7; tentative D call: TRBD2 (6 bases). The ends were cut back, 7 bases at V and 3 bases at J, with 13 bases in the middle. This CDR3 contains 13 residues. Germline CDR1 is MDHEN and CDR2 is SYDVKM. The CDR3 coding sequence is TGTGCCAGCAAACTGGGACTGAGCTACGAGCAGTACTTC. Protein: CASKLGLSYEQYF.

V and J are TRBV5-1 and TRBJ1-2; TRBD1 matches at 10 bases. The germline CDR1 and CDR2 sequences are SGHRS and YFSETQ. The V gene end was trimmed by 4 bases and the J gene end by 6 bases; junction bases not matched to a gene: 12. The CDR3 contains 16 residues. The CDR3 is CASSGAPGQGLDGYTF. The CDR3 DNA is TGCGCCAGCAGCGGGGCCCCGGGACAGGGGCTCGATGGCTACACCTTC.

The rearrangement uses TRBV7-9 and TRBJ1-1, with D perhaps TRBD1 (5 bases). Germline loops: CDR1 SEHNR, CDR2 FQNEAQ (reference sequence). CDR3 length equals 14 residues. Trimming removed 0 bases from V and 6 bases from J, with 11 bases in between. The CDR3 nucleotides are TGTGCCAGCAGCTTAGCGCTAGGGACGGCTGAAGCTTTCTTT. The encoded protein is CASSLALGTAEAFF.

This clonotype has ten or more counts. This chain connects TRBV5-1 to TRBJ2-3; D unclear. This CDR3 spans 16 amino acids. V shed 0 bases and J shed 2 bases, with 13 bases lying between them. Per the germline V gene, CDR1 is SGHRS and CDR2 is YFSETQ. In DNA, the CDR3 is TGCGCCAGCAGCTTGGCCATTGGACGGAACACAGATACGCAGTATTTT. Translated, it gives CASSLAIGRNTDTQYF.

Here the CDR3 reads CASSPKPGSPLHF. CDR3 nucleotide sequence: TGTGCCAGCAGCCCCAAGCCGGGTTCACCCCTCCACTTT. The genes are TRBV7-8 and TRBJ1-6; D is unclear. This CDR3 region has 13 residues. Germline loops: CDR1 SGHVS, CDR2 FQNEAQ. V shed 5 bases and J shed 9 bases, with 11 bases lying between them.

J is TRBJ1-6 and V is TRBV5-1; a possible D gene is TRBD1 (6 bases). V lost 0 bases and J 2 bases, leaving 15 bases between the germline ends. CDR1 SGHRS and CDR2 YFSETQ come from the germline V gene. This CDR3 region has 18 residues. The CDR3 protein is CASSLDCAGETYNSPLHF. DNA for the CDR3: TGCGCCAGCAGCTTGGATTGCGCAGGGGAAACCTATAATTCACCCCTCCACTTT. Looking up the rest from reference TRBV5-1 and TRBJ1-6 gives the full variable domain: KAGVTQTPRYLIKTRGQQVTLSCSPISGHRSVSWYQQTPGQGLQFLFEYFSETQRNKGNFPGRFSGRQFSNSRSEMNVSTLELGDSALYLCASSLDCAGETYNSPLHFGNGTRLTVT.

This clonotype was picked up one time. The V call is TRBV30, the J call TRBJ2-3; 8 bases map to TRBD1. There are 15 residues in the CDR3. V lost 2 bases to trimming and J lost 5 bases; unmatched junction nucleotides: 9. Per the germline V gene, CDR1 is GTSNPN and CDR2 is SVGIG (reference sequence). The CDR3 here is CAWSLAQGAQDTQYF. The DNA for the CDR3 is TGTGCCTGGAGTTTGGCTCAGGGGGCGCAAGATACGCAGTATTTT.

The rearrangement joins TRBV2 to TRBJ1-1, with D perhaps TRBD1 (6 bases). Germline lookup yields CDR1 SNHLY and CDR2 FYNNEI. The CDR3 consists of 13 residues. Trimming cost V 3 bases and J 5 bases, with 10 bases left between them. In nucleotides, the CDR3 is TGTGCCAGCAGTGACAACAGGGAAACTGAAGCTTTCTTT. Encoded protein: CASSDNRETEAFF.

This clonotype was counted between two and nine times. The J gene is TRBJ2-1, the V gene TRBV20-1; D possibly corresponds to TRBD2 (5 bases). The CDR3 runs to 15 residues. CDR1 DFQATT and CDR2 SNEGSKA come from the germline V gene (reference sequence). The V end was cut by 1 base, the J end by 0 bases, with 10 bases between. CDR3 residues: CSARVGGRSYNEQFF. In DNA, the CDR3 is TGCAGTGCTAGAGTCGGCGGGCGCTCCTACAATGAGCAGTTCTTC.

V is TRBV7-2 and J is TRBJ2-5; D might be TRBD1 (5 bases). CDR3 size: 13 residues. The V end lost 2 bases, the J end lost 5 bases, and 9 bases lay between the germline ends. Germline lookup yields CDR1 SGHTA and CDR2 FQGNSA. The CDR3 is CASSLPKGETQYF. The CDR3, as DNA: TGTGCCAGCAGCTTACCCAAGGGGGAGACCCAGTACTTC.

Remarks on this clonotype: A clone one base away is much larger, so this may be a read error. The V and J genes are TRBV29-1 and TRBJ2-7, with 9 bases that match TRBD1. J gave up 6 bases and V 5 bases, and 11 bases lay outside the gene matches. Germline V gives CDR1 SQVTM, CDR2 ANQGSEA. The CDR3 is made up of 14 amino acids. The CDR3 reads CSVCSGTGRREQYF. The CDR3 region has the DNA TGCAGCGTTTGCAGCGGGACAGGGAGGCGCGAGCAGTACTTC.

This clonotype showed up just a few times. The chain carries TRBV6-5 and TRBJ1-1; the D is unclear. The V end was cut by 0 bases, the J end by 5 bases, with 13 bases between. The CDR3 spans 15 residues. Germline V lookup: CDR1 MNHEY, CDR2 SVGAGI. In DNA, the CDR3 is TGTGCCAGCAGTTACTCTGGGGTGGGAGGTACTGAAGCTTTCTTT. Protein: CASSYSGVGGTEAFF.